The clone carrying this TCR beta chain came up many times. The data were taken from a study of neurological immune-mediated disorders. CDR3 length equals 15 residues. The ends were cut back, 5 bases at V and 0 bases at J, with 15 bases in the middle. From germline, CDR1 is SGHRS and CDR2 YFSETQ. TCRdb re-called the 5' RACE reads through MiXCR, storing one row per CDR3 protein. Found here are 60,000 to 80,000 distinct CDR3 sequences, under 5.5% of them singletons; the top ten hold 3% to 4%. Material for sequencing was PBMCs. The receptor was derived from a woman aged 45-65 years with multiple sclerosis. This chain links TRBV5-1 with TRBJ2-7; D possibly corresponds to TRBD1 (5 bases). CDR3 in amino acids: CASRMATVYSYEQYF. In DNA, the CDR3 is TGCGCCAGCAGGATGGCGACAGTTTACTCCTACGAGCAGTACTTC.